This T cell receptor (beta chain) emerged from a study of blood T cell repertoires in COVID-19. On the study more broadly: Sample material is recorded as cDNA or gDNA derived from T cells, B-cell-depleted T cells, or PBMCs.

Trimming cost V 6 bases and J 7 bases; bases outside gene matches: 11. The CDR3 is 14 amino acids. CDR1 is KGHSH, CDR2 LQKENI, per germline. As handled by the study authors: Reference gene primer amplification yielded estimated nucleated cell counts. Sequencing was performed with immunoSEQ multiplex PCR; in TCRdb, only in-frame clones are kept and a portion is missing. The V and J calls and clone size were taken over from that table, and D and trimming were inferred from the DNA. The sample contains about 220,000 clones, about 88% of which appear only once. The receptor was isolated from a man in his fifties or sixties who had recovered from COVID-19. The sequencing input was peripheral blood. The V gene is TRBV18, the J gene TRBJ2-5, with TRBD1 matching 7 bases. In DNA, the CDR3 is TGTGCCAGCTCCCCAGACAGGGCCATAGGGACCCAGTACTTC. Protein product: CASSPDRAIGTQYF. The full variable domain, in which reference TRBV18 and TRBJ2-5 provide the parts outside the CDR3, is NAGVMQNPRHLVRRRGQEARLRCSPMKGHSHVYWYRQLPEEGLKFMVYLQKENIIDESGMPKERFSAEFPKEGPSILRIQQVVRGDSAAYFCASSPDRAIGTQYFGPGTRLLVL.